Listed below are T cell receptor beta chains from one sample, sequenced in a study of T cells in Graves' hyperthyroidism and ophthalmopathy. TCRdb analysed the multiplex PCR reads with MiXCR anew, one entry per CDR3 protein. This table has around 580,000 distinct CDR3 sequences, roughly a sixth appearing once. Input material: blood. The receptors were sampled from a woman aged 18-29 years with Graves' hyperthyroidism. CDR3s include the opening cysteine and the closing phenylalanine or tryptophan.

cdr3_aa: CASSLALGLAKNIQYF; j_call: TRBJ2-4; v_call: TRBV28
cdr3_aa: CASSYASGTTDTQYF; j_call: TRBJ2-3; v_call: TRBV6-2/TRBV6-3
cdr3_aa: CSGGDRDYGYTF; j_call: TRBJ1-2; v_call: TRBV29-1
cdr3_aa: CASSLGRAPQDTQYF; j_call: TRBJ2-3; v_call: TRBV11-2
cdr3_aa: CASSYSNRALGTEAFF; j_call: TRBJ1-1; v_call: TRBV6-2/TRBV6-3
cdr3_aa: CSVEGSGRDDNEQFF; j_call: TRBJ2-1; v_call: TRBV29-1
cdr3_aa: CSASGFSYNEQFF; j_call: TRBJ2-1; v_call: TRBV20-1
cdr3_aa: CASRSTPGGLNEQFF; j_call: TRBJ2-1; v_call: TRBV27
cdr3_aa: CASSLVPGDEQYF; j_call: TRBJ2-7; v_call: TRBV7-8
cdr3_aa: CASSSAGESHQPQHF; j_call: TRBJ1-5; v_call: TRBV11-2
cdr3_aa: CASSATGESNIQYF; j_call: TRBJ2-4; v_call: TRBV10-2
cdr3_aa: CASSVGTGRTGYTF; j_call: TRBJ1-2; v_call: TRBV9
cdr3_aa: CASSTVGGSPGSQPQHF; j_call: TRBJ1-5; v_call: TRBV28
cdr3_aa: CASSLYPGWEETQYF; j_call: TRBJ2-5; v_call: TRBV28
cdr3_aa: CSARDGGWETQYF; j_call: TRBJ2-5; v_call: TRBV20-1
cdr3_aa: CSGRDGNEKLFF; j_call: TRBJ1-4; v_call: TRBV29-1
cdr3_aa: CASSRRDVGAKNIQYF; j_call: TRBJ2-4; v_call: TRBV12-3/TRBV12-4
cdr3_aa: CASSVASGLAVNEQYF; j_call: TRBJ2-7; v_call: TRBV9
cdr3_aa: CATSRARGNEQFF; j_call: TRBJ2-1; v_call: TRBV15
cdr3_aa: CASSWGLAGPDTQYF; j_call: TRBJ2-3; v_call: TRBV11-2
cdr3_aa: CSAREFSSTDTQYF; j_call: TRBJ2-3; v_call: TRBV20-1
cdr3_aa: CASLRGLEAEKLFF; j_call: TRBJ1-4; v_call: TRBV6-1
cdr3_aa: CASRYSRAATSTDTQYF; j_call: TRBJ2-3; v_call: TRBV7-8
cdr3_aa: CASSPSASGANIQYF; j_call: TRBJ2-4; v_call: TRBV19
cdr3_aa: CASSIGTGDLYSNQPQHF; j_call: TRBJ1-5; v_call: TRBV2
cdr3_aa: CASTVAGPRNEQFF; j_call: TRBJ2-1; v_call: TRBV6-1
cdr3_aa: CATSDSEGAAGSKSYGYTF; j_call: TRBJ1-2; v_call: TRBV24-1
cdr3_aa: CASRRDSSISPQHF; j_call: TRBJ1-5; v_call: TRBV2
cdr3_aa: CASSPGQGRSSGANVLTF; j_call: TRBJ2-6; v_call: TRBV7-9
cdr3_aa: CASSYSPDRSDSPLHF; j_call: TRBJ1-6; v_call: TRBV6-5
cdr3_aa: CSARPGTGRSSYGQYF; j_call: TRBJ2-7; v_call: TRBV20-1
cdr3_aa: CASRRTSVSTDTQYF; j_call: TRBJ2-3; v_call: TRBV7-2
cdr3_aa: CASSGGAVSSAYEQYF; j_call: TRBJ2-7; v_call: TRBV5-6
cdr3_aa: CASTQLAGVADTQYF; j_call: TRBJ2-3; v_call: TRBV3-1
cdr3_aa: CATKLGSSYNEQFF; j_call: TRBJ2-1; v_call: TRBV2
cdr3_aa: CASSDPVGEEGTEAFF; j_call: TRBJ1-1; v_call: TRBV25-1
cdr3_aa: CASSSSGTGGFTDTQYF; j_call: TRBJ2-3; v_call: TRBV12-3/TRBV12-4
cdr3_aa: CASSKQGAGDEQFF; j_call: TRBJ2-1; v_call: TRBV6-2/TRBV6-3
cdr3_aa: CASRRDPGLGLSEQYF; j_call: TRBJ2-7; v_call: TRBV5-1
cdr3_aa: CASSQTRDTQYF; j_call: TRBJ2-3; v_call: TRBV12-3/TRBV12-4
cdr3_aa: CSARTSGAVIWNEQFF; j_call: TRBJ2-1; v_call: TRBV20-1
cdr3_aa: CASRGRGRDRDEDGAFF; j_call: TRBJ1-1; v_call: TRBV5-1
cdr3_aa: CASTYGQGFNSPLHF; j_call: TRBJ1-6; v_call: TRBV6-2/TRBV6-3
cdr3_aa: CAWSGLLAGSEQFF; j_call: TRBJ2-1; v_call: TRBV30
cdr3_aa: CSANPPPGPDTQYF; j_call: TRBJ2-3; v_call: TRBV20-1
cdr3_aa: CASSTQGMRSEKLFF; j_call: TRBJ1-4; v_call: TRBV5-1